This entry concerns a single TCR beta chain. Its antigen is currently unknown. The V and J ends lost 4 bases and 6 bases respectively, with 12 bases between them. This CDR3 is 13 amino acids long. Germline V lookup: CDR1 SGHVS, CDR2 FNYEAQ. Primers included in the PCR were 60 Vbeta and 13 Jbeta primers. In the original analysis: There were 80 million to 95 million unique TCR beta chains by a later count, and about 12 million of them were shared. Here immunoSEQ multiplex PCR was the method, and the copy in TCRdb shows in-frame clones only, minus some. V, J and clone size are taken as reported in that table, and D and trimming were inferred from the DNA itself. The table has about 79,000 clones, 65% to 70% seen once. These data originate in a study of cytomegalovirus exposure and HLA in healthy donors. Notes on the study in general: Prior analysis indicated that the majority of TCR beta V segments exhibited productivity approximately 90% or approximately 30% of the time.

The clonotype originates from a woman aged 50 to 60 in good health and CMV-seropositive. Specimen: PBMCs. V usage is TRBV7-6 and J usage is TRBJ2-5; possibly TRBD2 for D (5 bases). DNA for the CDR3: TGTGCCAGCAGCTCCGAACTAGGAAAGACCCAGTACTTC. It specifies CASSSELGKTQYF.